Sequencing of this T cell receptor (beta chain) was carried out in a study of blood T cell repertoires in COVID-19. Looking at the study overall: Collection of acute and convalescent COVID-19 samples took place in the United States, Italy and Spain. Sources were T cells, B-cell-depleted T cells, or PBMCs; the material itself was cDNA or gDNA.

V was pared by 1 base and J by 0 bases, with 7 bases between. CDR3 size: 14 residues. Per the germline V gene, CDR1 is LGHDT and CDR2 is YNNKEL (reference sequence). Authors' data handling: It was from reference gene primer amplification that nucleated cell counts were estimated. The method was immunoSEQ multiplex PCR; TCRdb's version includes in-frame clones alone and lacks a portion of them. The V and J calls and clone size are taken from that table; D and trimming were inferred from the DNA. The repertoire holds approximately 230,000 clones, with roughly 83% as singletons. The sequence was collected from a man older than 75 with acute or convalescent COVID-19. The chain uses TRBV3-1 (or the pseudogene TRBV3-2) and TRBJ2-7; TRBD2 is a possible D gene (6 bases). The specimen was peripheral blood. The CDR3 loop is CASSQGSGSYEQYF. In DNA form, the CDR3 reads TGTGCCAGCAGCCAAGGTAGCGGCTCCTACGAGCAGTACTTC.